The 13 T cell receptor beta chains listed next were all sequenced from one sample in a study of T cells in Graves' hyperthyroidism and ophthalmopathy. Amplification of TCR beta CDR3 regions used RNA as the template. The HTBI primer set was used in a first-round RT-PCR of the TCR CDR3. TCRdb processed the multiplex PCR reads anew with MiXCR; each CDR3 protein has one entry. The table shows more than 500,000 distinct CDR3 sequences, with 11% to 15% occurring only once. Sequencing used blood. These receptors were obtained from a woman in her 40s with Graves' hyperthyroidism.

Only a few counts were recorded for this clonotype. V gene TRBV29-1 combines with J gene TRBJ2-7; TRBD2 might be the D (6 bases). With 3 bases removed from V and 2 bases from J, the gap between germline ends came to 14 bases. The V gene's germline CDR1 is SQVTM and CDR2 ANQGSEA. The CDR3 is 14 amino acids. CDR3 nucleotide sequence: TGCAGCGTTGAGGGGAGCGGGCCTACCTACGAGCAGTACTTC. It is translated as CSVEGSGPTYEQYF.

This clonotype has ten or more counts. The DNA of the CDR3 is TGTGCCAGCAGTTTAACGGGAGGTGGTACAAATGAGCAGTTCTTC. It is translated as CASSLTGGGTNEQFF. The chain recombines TRBV28 with TRBJ2-1; 7 bases are shared with TRBD2. This CDR3 is built from 15 residues. V trimming: 2 bases; J trimming: 7 bases; junction bases outside the gene matches: 8. The germline V gene has CDR1 MDHEN and CDR2 SYDVKM.

This clonotype was recorded many times. The V call is TRBV3-1, the J call TRBJ1-2; 8 nucleotides line up with TRBD1. The germline gives CDR1 LGHDT, CDR2 YNNKEL (reference sequence). The CDR3 length is 15 residues. After removal of 1 base from V and 6 bases from J, the junction contained 7 bases not matched to a gene. The CDR3 DNA reads TGTGCCAGCAGCCAAGTCTGGGCAGGGGGCCATGGCTACACCTTC. Its protein is CASSQVWAGGHGYTF.

This sequence joins TRBV14 and TRBJ1-5; TRBD1 might be the D (6 bases). Germline V CDR1 and CDR2: SGHDN, FVKESK. Trimming stripped 3 bases from V and 0 bases from J, with 27 bases between. The length of the CDR3 is 21 residues. This chain's CDR3 is CASSHWGPCRDFLYSNQPQHF. CDR3 in DNA: TGTGCCAGCAGCCATTGGGGGCCTTGTCGGGATTTCCTGTATAGCAATCAGCCCCAGCATTTT.

This clonotype was detected ten times or more. The chain employs TRBV20-1 and TRBJ2-3; 7 positions agree with TRBD2. V lost 6 bases and J lost 2; bases outside the gene matches: 8. The CDR3 extends over 14 amino acids. CDR1 and CDR2 from the germline V gene are DFQATT and SNEGSKA (reference sequence). CDR3 residues: CSAKGLQNTDTQYF. The CDR3 DNA reads as TGCAGTGCCAAGGGACTACAAAACACAGATACGCAGTATTTT.

This clonotype was seen a handful of times. The chain combines TRBV6-1 with TRBJ1-1; possibly TRBD1 for D (5 bases). This CDR3 region has 12 residues. CDR1 and CDR2 from the germline V gene are MNHNS and SASEGT. The V end was cut by 7 bases, the J end by 11 bases, with 17 bases between. CDR3 residues: CASTETEARAFF. The CDR3 nucleotides read TGTGCCAGCACCGAGACAGAAGCCCGGGCTTTCTTT.

There are many counts of this clonotype. V and J are TRBV24-1 and TRBJ2-1; 7 nucleotides line up with TRBD2. Germline values: CDR1 KGHDR, CDR2 SFDVKD. The CDR3 is 20 residues long. J was trimmed by 3 bases and V by 3 bases; bases with no gene match: 19. DNA for the CDR3: TGTGCCACCAGTGATCCCTCAAACCCATTTCGCGGGAGTAACTACAATGAGCAGTTCTTC. Amino acids: CATSDPSNPFRGSNYNEQFF.

Ten or more counts support this clonotype. The V and J genes are TRBV20-1 and TRBJ2-7, with TRBD1 as a possible D gene (6 bases). The CDR3 length is 13 residues. In germline, CDR1 is DFQATT, CDR2 SNEGSKA (reference sequence). Trimming stripped 1 base from V and 7 bases from J, with 14 bases between. CDR3 coding DNA: TGCAGTGCTAGAGGTCAGGGGTCGGGTGAGCAGTACTTC. It encodes CSARGQGSGEQYF.

This clonotype appeared many times. The V and J genes are TRBV12-5 and TRBJ2-3; D ambiguous. The V end was cut by 3 bases, the J end by 6 bases, with 16 bases between. CDR1 is LGHNT and CDR2 is FRNRAP in the germline V gene. The CDR3 extends over 15 amino acids. CDR3 sequence: CASGLGNARVDTQYF. Here the CDR3 DNA reads TGTGCTAGTGGTTTAGGCAACGCTCGAGTCGATACGCAGTATTTT. Using reference TRBV12-5 and TRBJ2-3 for the parts outside the CDR3, the full variable domain is DARVTQTPRHKVTEMGQEVTMRCQPILGHNTVFWYRQTMMQGLELLAYFRNRAPLDDSGMPKDRFSAEMPDATLATLKIQPSEPRDSAVYFCASGLGNARVDTQYFGPGTRLTVL.

The chain joins TRBV25-1 to TRBJ1-2, with TRBD1 matching 9 bases. Germline V gene lookup returns CDR1 MGHDK and CDR2 SYGVNS. The CDR3 runs 13 residues. V dropped 4 bases and J dropped 8; count of bases not matched to a gene: 5. In nucleotides, the CDR3 is TGTGCCAGCAGTGCACAGGGGGCGCGGGGCTACACCTTC. Protein: CASSAQGARGYTF.

This clonotype was observed a few times. A junction boundary mismatches the germline segment, possibly from a read error. This sequence joins TRBV7-8 and TRBJ2-1; D gene ambiguous. The CDR3 is 14 residues long. CDR1 is SGHVS, CDR2 FQNEAQ, per germline. This chain's CDR3 is CAGSLMASYNEQFF. The CDR3 nucleotides read TGTGCCGGCAGCTTAATGGCTAGCTACAATGAGCAGTTCTTC. The complete variable domain, with remaining parts taken from reference TRBV7-8 and TRBJ2-1, reads GAGVSQSPRYKVAKRGQDVALRCDPISGHVSLFWYQQALGQGPEFLTYFQNEAQLDKSGLPSDRFFAERPEGSVSTLKIQRTQQEDSAVYLCAGSLMASYNEQFFGPGTRLTVL.

This chain links TRBV4-1 with TRBJ2-3; 8 bases agree with TRBD2. CDR1 and CDR2 (germline): MGHRA, YSYEKL. Trimming cost V 4 bases and J 5 bases; bases outside gene matches: 14. There are 17 residues in the CDR3. CDR3 DNA: TGCGCCAGCAGCCCCGCCCGCGGGAGGCGCCTAGTAGATACGCAGTATTTT. It translates to CASSPARGRRLVDTQYF.

This clonotype was counted between two and nine times. Likely a read error: the CDR3 ends without its conserved phenylalanine or tryptophan. The V call is TRBV6-2 or TRBV6-3, the J call TRBJ2-7; 8 nucleotides agree with TRBD1. The CDR3 extends over 14 amino acids. V lost 6 bases, J lost 1 base, and 5 bases stayed unmatched. In germline, CDR1 is MNHEY, CDR2 SVGEGT. In DNA, the CDR3 is TGTGCCAGCAGCCAACGGGACAGGTCCTACGAGCAGTACCTC. This translates into CASSQRDRSYEQYL.